This note documents a single T cell receptor beta chain sequence. Its antigen has not been determined. Base qualities are not at hand, and no much larger clone is one base apart. This sample is drawn from a study of OX40 agonist ivuxolimab in advanced cancers. For the wider study: Ivuxolimab, which targeted the costimulatory receptor OX40 (CD134), was an agonistic, fully human IgG2 monoclonal antibody. Intravenous ivuxolimab was administered to patients every 2 weeks at six dose levels: 0.01, 0.1, 0.3, 1.5, 3 and 10 mg/kg. The dose-escalation cohort was about 87% male with a mean age of 60 years, ranging from about 23 to 85. Peripheral TCRbeta sequencing aimed to test whether ivuxolimab altered TCR sequence diversity and caused clonal T-cell expansion. Prior anti-PD-1, anti-PD-L1 or anti-CTLA-4 therapy was permitted, and approximately 39% of dose-escalation patients had received checkpoint inhibitors. Three dose-escalation patients achieved partial responses, one with hepatocellular carcinoma and two with cutaneous melanoma. Of the approximately 50 patients in dose escalation, some 20 had hepatocellular carcinoma, about 15 had melanoma, 9 had renal cell carcinoma and 9 had head and neck cancer. The paper covers the monotherapy dose-escalation part of the phase I ivuxolimab trial, which included N of about 51 patients.

Patients with autoimmune disease history or receiving systemic immunosuppression were excluded from the trial. In every dose cohort, peripheral blood was drawn for TCR sequencing at baseline, cycle 4 day 1, and cycle 7 day 1. The samples were drawn from a first-in-human, open-label, multicenter phase I dose-escalation trial of ivuxolimab. Adults with locally advanced or metastatic melanoma, renal cell, hepatocellular, or head and neck squamous cell carcinoma were enrolled in the trial. CD4+ and CD8+ T cells were sorted separately from peripheral blood before TCR sequencing. Genomic DNA was isolated from the sorted cells so that the TCRbeta CDR3 region could be sequenced. The immunoSEQ Assay was used to sequence the TCRbeta CDR3 regions. TCRdb re-hosts the immuneACCESS table, in-frame sequences only. Its copies lack some clones; in the studies checked, an unresolved V gene accounts for under half of them, and the cause for the rest is not known. This sample is represented by about 77,000 clones; roughly 90% of them were singletons. The ten biggest clones cover approximately 2.4% of the sample.

The trim is 4 bases for V and 4 bases for J, with a gap of 17 bases between the germline ends. For CDR1 and CDR2, the germline V gene (reference sequence) lists LNHDA and SQIVND. The CDR3, from cysteine to phenylalanine, totals 16 residues. Only CDR3 DNA is held: 48 bases, read in frame from base 1. Points the paper makes about the study in general: Antigen specificity was not determined for the clonally expanded peripheral T cells. Low levels of normalized T-cell clonal expansion were also shown by some nonresponding patients. In partial responders in the 0.1-3.0 mg/kg groups, normalized peripheral clonal expansion was found to be among the lowest, especially among CD8+ T cells. After ivuxolimab, CD8+ T cells had more expanded clones than CD4+ T cells on average. At doses from 0.1 to 3.0 mg/kg, clonal expansion was seen in both CD4+ and CD8+ blood T cells between baseline and week 6.

The TCR comes from an adult with an advanced solid tumor such as melanoma, head and neck, liver or kidney cancer. The chain employs TRBV19 and TRBJ2-1, with TRBD2 perhaps the D gene, on 6 matching bases. The input for sequencing was CD4+ or CD8+ T cells sorted from blood, taken in a trial of the OX40 agonist ivuxolimab. The CDR3 protein sequence reads: CASSKGPGLEYNEQFF. The nucleotides are TGTGCCAGTAGTAAGGGACCGGGACTGGAATACAATGAGCAGTTCTTC.